The 5 T cell receptor beta chains in this list originate from one sample, sequenced in a study of T cell repertoires in cytomegalovirus infection (dated by TCRdb to the late 2010s). Sequencing used an Illumina HiSeq 1500. TCRdb trimmed public reads at Q25 via fastp, called clones via MiXCR and kept in-frame beta chains. Identical CDR3 protein sequences are pooled into one entry, listed with their most common genes and DNA. This sample comprises roughly 190,000 distinct CDR3 sequences, approximately 9.7% of them detected only once. The top ten constitute about 4.6% of the sample. Sequences were obtained from PBMCs. The source is a human donor in good health (CMV status not recorded). Some clones in this sample may be carry-over from other donors' samples.

V and J are TRBV25-1 and TRBJ1-2; D is unclear. CDR3 length equals 15 residues. V shed 3 bases and J shed 3 bases, with 14 bases lying between them. Per the germline V gene, CDR1 is MGHDK and CDR2 is SYGVNS. CDR3 in DNA: TGTGCCAGCAGTGATTACCGAGGCGTGGACTATGGCTACACCTTC. It yields the protein CASSDYRGVDYGYTF.

This clonotype has ten or more counts. The chain links TRBV7-2 to TRBJ2-7; no clear D. The CDR3 has 13 residues. V lost 1 base to trimming and J lost 4 bases, with 8 bases between them. Germline values: CDR1 SGHTA, CDR2 FQGNSA. For the CDR3, the DNA is TGTGCCAGCAGCTTAGAGGGCAATTACGAGCAGTACTTC. Protein product: CASSLEGNYEQYF. Using reference TRBV7-2 and TRBJ2-7 for the parts outside the CDR3, the full variable domain is GAGVSQSPSNKVTEKGKDVELRCDPISGHTALYWYRQSLGQGLEFLIYFQGNSAPDKSGLPSDRFSAERTGGSVSTLTIQRTQQEDSAVYLCASSLEGNYEQYFGPGTRLTVT.

As to this clonotype: It may be a read error: a sequence one base away is much more abundant. The CDR3 sequence is CASSYEGGRQWPHHF. CDR3 bases: TGTGCCAGCAGTTACGAGGGGGGCCGTCAATGGCCCCATCATTTT. The chain joins TRBV6-6 to TRBJ1-5; D might be TRBD1 (6 bases). The CDR3 is 15 amino acids. In germline, CDR1 is MNHNY, CDR2 SVGAGI (reference sequence).

There are many counts of this clonotype. The CDR3 is CASSLVAGGAINEQFF. CDR3 nucleotides: TGTGCCAGCAGCTTAGTCGCGGGAGGCGCAATCAATGAGCAGTTCTTC. The V and J genes are TRBV11-2 and TRBJ2-1; the match to TRBD2 covers 8 bases. Germline CDR1 reads SGHAT; CDR2 reads FQNNGV. V lost 1 base, J lost 6 bases, and 8 bases stayed unmatched. The CDR3 has 16 residues.

This clonotype was detected only a few times. The CDR3 nucleotides are TGCAGTGCACAGAGCCCGGTTGGCGGGCGGGAGCTGTTTTTT. This sequence encodes CSAQSPVGGRELFF. The chain couples TRBV20-1 to TRBJ2-2, with a possible D match to TRBD2 (5 bases). Germline V lookup: CDR1 DFQATT, CDR2 SNEGSKA (reference sequence). V lost 6 bases to trimming and J lost 9 bases, with 20 bases between them. CDR3 length: 14 amino acids.